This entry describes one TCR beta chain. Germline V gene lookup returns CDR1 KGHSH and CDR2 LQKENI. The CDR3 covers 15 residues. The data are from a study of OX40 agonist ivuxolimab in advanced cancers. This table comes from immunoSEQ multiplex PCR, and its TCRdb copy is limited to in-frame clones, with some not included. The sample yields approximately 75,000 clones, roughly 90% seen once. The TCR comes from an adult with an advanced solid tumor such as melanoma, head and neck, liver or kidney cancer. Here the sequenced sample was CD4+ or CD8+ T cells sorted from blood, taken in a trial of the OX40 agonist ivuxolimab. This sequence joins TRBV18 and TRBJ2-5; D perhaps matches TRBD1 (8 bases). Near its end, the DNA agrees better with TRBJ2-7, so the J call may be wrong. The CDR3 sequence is CASSDRGAGDYEQYF. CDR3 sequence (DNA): TGTGCCAGCTCAGACAGGGGTGCGGGAGACTACGAGCAGTACTTC.